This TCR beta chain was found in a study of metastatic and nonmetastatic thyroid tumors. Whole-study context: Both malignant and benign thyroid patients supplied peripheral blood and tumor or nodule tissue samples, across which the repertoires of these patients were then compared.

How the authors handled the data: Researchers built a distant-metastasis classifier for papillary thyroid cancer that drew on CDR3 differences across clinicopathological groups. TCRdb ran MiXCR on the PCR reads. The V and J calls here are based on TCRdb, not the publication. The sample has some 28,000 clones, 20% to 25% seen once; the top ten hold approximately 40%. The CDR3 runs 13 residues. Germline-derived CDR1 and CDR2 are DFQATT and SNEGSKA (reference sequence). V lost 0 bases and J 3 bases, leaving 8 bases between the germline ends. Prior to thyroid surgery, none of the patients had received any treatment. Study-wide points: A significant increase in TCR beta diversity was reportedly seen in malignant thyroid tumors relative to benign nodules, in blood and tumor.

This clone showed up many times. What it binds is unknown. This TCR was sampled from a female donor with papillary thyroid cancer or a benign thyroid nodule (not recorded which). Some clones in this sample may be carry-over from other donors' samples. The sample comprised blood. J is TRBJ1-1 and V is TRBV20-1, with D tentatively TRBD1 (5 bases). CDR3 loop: CSARDPGDTEAFF. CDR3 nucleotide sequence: TGCAGTGCTAGAGACCCGGGGGACACTGAAGCTTTCTTT.